The TCR beta chain under discussion was sequenced for a study of human T cells and chemical hapten exposure. There are a few counts of this clonotype. As the library was built, unique molecular identifiers were attached to individual cDNA molecules. TCRdb reprocessed the RACE reads via MiXCR and lists one record per CDR3 protein. The sample includes 75,000 to 100,000 distinct CDR3 sequences, 9.5% to 15% of them seen just once. Noted time point: patch test 1, 2 weeks after DPC sensitization. Treatment in this sample: therapeutic diphenylcyclopropenone sensitization with weekly scalp DPC. The clonotype comes from a woman between 40 and 55 years old with alopecia areata. Some clones in this sample may be carry-over from other donors' samples. This specimen consisted of whole blood, obtained in connection with sensitization to the hapten diphenylcyclopropenone (DPC).

The CDR3 here is CASSPTSGNTIYF. The CDR3 coding sequence is TGTGCCAGCAGCCCAACGAGTGGAAACACCATATATTTT. The J gene is TRBJ1-3, the V gene TRBV7-3; D gene unclear. Deletions cut 5 bases from V and 3 bases from J, with 8 bases between. Germline CDR1 reads SGHTA; CDR2 reads FQGTGA. The CDR3 spans 13 residues. Based on the CDR3 plus reference TRBV7-3 and TRBJ1-3, the full variable domain is GAGVSQTPSNKVTEKGKYVELRCDPISGHTALYWYRQSLGQGPEFLIYFQGTGAADDSGLPNDRFFAVRPEGSVSTLKIQRTERGDSAVYLCASSPTSGNTIYFGEGSWLTVV.